A single sample is the source of the 5 T cell receptor beta chains below, sequenced in a study of T-cell memory formation after mild COVID-19. MiXCR was run by TCRdb on the 5' RACE reads, yielding one entry per CDR3 protein. The table records some 200,000 distinct CDR3 sequences, 20% to 25% of them present only once. The sample comprised PBMCs or a T cell subset sorted from them (not recorded which). The receptors were sampled from an adult woman who had mild COVID-19 (a few samples of this study predate the infection). Cell type and time point are not known.

The chain has TRBV2 and TRBJ2-5; either TRBD1 or TRBD2 may supply D (7 bases each). The CDR3 is 14 amino acids. The V end was cut by 8 bases, the J end by 2 bases, with 15 bases between. CDR1 and CDR2 from the germline V gene are SNHLY and FYNNEI. CDR3 residues: CASGEGAFQETQYF. The CDR3, as DNA: TGTGCCAGCGGGGAGGGGGCCTTTCAAGAGACCCAGTACTTC.

The chain combines TRBV12-3 or TRBV12-4 with TRBJ2-7; possibly TRBD2 for D (6 bases). The CDR3 extends over 15 amino acids. The ends were cut back, 6 bases at V and 1 base at J, with 16 bases in the middle. CDR3 in DNA: TGTGCCAGCAGCGATTTAGCGGCGCATTCCTACGAGCAGTACTTC. Protein: CASSDLAAHSYEQYF.

The rearrangement joins TRBV5-1 to TRBJ2-2; 9 nucleotides agree with TRBD2. Germline CDR1 SGHRS, CDR2 YFSETQ. The CDR3 is 19 residues long. J gave up 2 bases and V 2 bases, and 13 bases lay outside the gene matches. The CDR3 spells CASSFNPSGDVTNTGELFF. The CDR3 nucleotides are TGCGCCAGCAGCTTTAATCCTAGCGGGGATGTTACTAACACCGGGGAGCTGTTTTTT.

The J gene is TRBJ2-3, the V gene TRBV5-6; D is perhaps TRBD1 (5 bases). V was shortened by 0 bases and J by 1 base, with 6 bases between the two germline ends. Germline CDR1 and CDR2: SGHDT and YYEEEE. The CDR3 has 14 amino acids. CDR3 protein: CASSLVQGTDTQYF. In nucleotides, the CDR3 is TGTGCCAGCAGCTTGGTACAGGGCACAGATACGCAGTATTTT.

The V gene is TRBV29-1, the J gene TRBJ2-6; TRBD1 agrees at 9 bases. Germline-derived CDR1 and CDR2 are SQVTM and ANQGSEA. V trimming: 6 bases; J trimming: 0 bases; junction bases outside the gene matches: 6. The CDR3 is 16 amino acids. CDR3 nucleotide sequence: TGCAGCGTCCTAGGGACAGGGAGCTCTGGGGCCAACGTCCTGACTTTC. It yields the protein CSVLGTGSSGANVLTF.